This T cell receptor beta chain was found in a study of OX40 agonist ivuxolimab in advanced cancers. Repertoires were generated with immunoSEQ multiplex PCR, while TCRdb's copy carries only in-frame clones and drops some. The data show more than 25,000 clones, approximately 86% seen once. This clone was seen a single time. This CDR3 comprises 16 residues. Germline values: CDR1 MNHEY, CDR2 SMNVEV (reference sequence). Trimming at V came to 5 bases and at J to 4 bases, leaving 10 bases not matched to a gene. This rearrangement joins TRBV27 to TRBJ2-3, with 9 bases matching TRBD2. Source: CD4+ or CD8+ T cells sorted from blood, taken in a trial of the OX40 agonist ivuxolimab. This receptor was identified in an adult with an advanced solid tumor such as melanoma, head and neck, liver or kidney cancer. The CDR3 bases are TGTGCCAGCAGTCCGACGGGTAGCGGGAGCCCAGATACGCAGTATTTT. Protein product: CASSPTGSGSPDTQYF.